This note documents a single T cell receptor (beta chain) sequence. Its antigen is still unknown. Naive CD8 cells lacked CD45RO, underwent positive selection for CCR7 and left out terminally differentiated effector memory CD45RA+ cells. This entry belongs to a study of shared clonotypes between healthy human individuals. Overall study results and limits: A small donor pool kept down the genetic and exposure-history diversity that was represented. The study found lower generation probabilities in non-shared clonotypes than in those shared by all four donors.

The V gene's germline CDR1 is GTSNPN and CDR2 SVGIG (reference sequence). This CDR3 is 14 amino acids long. Trimming cost V 2 bases and J 3 bases, with 13 bases left between them. Sequencing used immunoSEQ multiplex PCR; TCRdb keeps in-frame clones, though not all of them. The table shows more than 2 million clones, with about 95% occurring only once. The clonotype originates from a young man in good health. Sequencing used naive CD8+ T cells sorted from blood. This chain connects TRBV30 to TRBJ1-1; D perhaps matches TRBD1 (5 bases). This CDR3 is CAWSLGHSYTEAFF. For the CDR3, the DNA is TGTGCCTGGAGTTTAGGACACTCCTACACTGAAGCTTTCTTT.